The 14 T cell receptor beta chains presented below share a single source sample, sequenced in a study of CXCR3-negative and CXCR3-positive naive CD8 T cells. The study made its TRB cDNA libraries by 5' RACE, adding UMI labels. TCRdb re-called the 5' RACE reads and shows each CDR3 protein once, DNA omitted. With around 90,000 distinct CDR3 sequences in the sample, the ten largest clones hold approximately 1.1%. Sequencing was done on a sample of naive CXCR3- CD8+ T cells from blood. Specified subset: CD45RO-CCR7+CD27+CD95- naive CD8+ T cells lacking CXCR3 (TNR3-). The source of these receptors is a human donor in good health. Some clones in this sample may be carry-over from other donors' samples.

The chain is built from TRBV9 and TRBJ2-1. CDR1 is SGDLS, CDR2 YYNGEE, per germline. CDR3 size: 13 residues. The CDR3: CASSVTQRNEQFF.

The chain is built from TRBV7-3 and TRBJ1-2; lacking DNA, the TRBD1 call made by TCRdb goes unchecked. In germline, CDR1 is SGHTA, CDR2 FQGTGA. This CDR3 spans 15 amino acids. This CDR3 is CASSFDRASNYGYTF.

The chain has TRBV4-3 and TRBJ1-4; TCRdb reports TRBD1, a call that lacks DNA to check it against. Germline V gene data show CDR1 as LGHNA and CDR2 as YSLEER. CDR3 length: 18 amino acids. The CDR3 loop reads CASSQDSVLNHPSEKLFF.

The chain combines TRBV29-1 with TRBJ2-7; TCRdb's D gene call, TRBD2, goes unchecked for lack of DNA. Germline CDR1 reads SQVTM; CDR2 reads ANQGSEA. The CDR3 has 14 residues. CDR3 sequence reads: CSVEGGDYTYEQYF.

V usage is TRBV15 and J usage is TRBJ2-7. The CDR3 is 15 amino acids. Germline V gene sequence: CDR1 LNHNV, CDR2 YYDKDF (reference sequence). CDR3 in amino acids: CATSRDWGLSYEQYF. The full variable domain, completed using reference TRBV15 and TRBJ2-7, is DAMVIQNPRYQVTQFGKPVTLSCSQTLNHNVMYWYQQKSSQAPKLLFHYYDKDFNNEADTPDNFQSRRPNTSFCFLDIRSPGLGDTAMYLCATSRDWGLSYEQYFGPGTRLTVT.

The chain carries TRBV6-5 and TRBJ1-1; TCRdb's D call of TRBD1 is untestable without DNA. Germline loops: CDR1 MNHEY, CDR2 SVGAGI. The CDR3 is made up of 16 amino acids. The CDR3 spells CASIGWHGGSGTEAFF.

The chain combines TRBV30 with TRBJ2-7; no DNA is available, so the TRBD1 call from TCRdb remains unchecked. This CDR3 spans 14 amino acids. Germline-derived CDR1 and CDR2 are GTSNPN and SVGIG (reference sequence). CDR3 region: CAWSVFGQSYEQYF.

This chain uses TRBV7-2 with TRBJ2-7. Germline CDR1 reads SGHTA; CDR2 reads FQGNSA. The CDR3 length is 13 residues. Here the CDR3 reads CASSLGFPYEQYF.

J is TRBJ2-1 and V is TRBV5-1; TCRdb gives TRBD1 as the D gene, but with no DNA this cannot be confirmed. CDR1 and CDR2 from the germline V gene are SGHRS and YFSETQ. The CDR3 runs to 13 residues. The CDR3 loop reads CASGLGVGNEQFF. Full variable domain (outside the CDR3, taken from reference TRBV5-1 and TRBJ2-1): KAGVTQTPRYLIKTRGQQVTLSCSPISGHRSVSWYQQTPGQGLQFLFEYFSETQRNKGNFPGRFSGRQFSNSRSEMNVSTLELGDSALYLCASGLGVGNEQFFGPGTRLTVL.

The V gene is TRBV5-5, the J gene TRBJ2-1; the D gene TCRdb calls, TRBD1, cannot be checked with no DNA. Germline V gives CDR1 SGHKS, CDR2 YYEKEE (reference sequence). This CDR3 spans 16 amino acids. CDR3 region: CASSLRPGAEGNEQFF.

This chain links TRBV7-3 with TRBJ2-1; TCRdb's assignment of TRBD1 cannot be checked, as there is no DNA. The CDR3 spans 15 residues. Germline CDR1 is SGHTA and CDR2 is FQGTGA. CDR3 loop: CASSQSGQSYNEQFF.

This chain connects TRBV20-1 to TRBJ2-1; no DNA is available, so the TRBD2 call from TCRdb remains unchecked. In germline, CDR1 is DFQATT, CDR2 SNEGSKA (reference sequence). The CDR3 has 14 residues. The CDR3: CSASGLAIYNEQFF.

This sequence joins TRBV5-1 and TRBJ2-2; TCRdb lists TRBD1, though no DNA is available to test this call. The CDR3 totals 14 residues. Germline-derived CDR1 and CDR2 are SGHRS and YFSETQ. The CDR3 protein is CASPGQGNTGELFF.

The J gene is TRBJ2-1, the V gene TRBV4-1; TCRdb's D call of TRBD1 is untestable without DNA. Germline V CDR1 and CDR2: MGHRA, YSYEKL. This CDR3 has 15 residues. The CDR3 region is CASSQVGRGIDEQFF.